What follows describes a single T cell receptor (beta chain). Its antigen is as yet unknown. The sample contains more than one DNA sequence encoding this CDR3. These data belong to a study of Tregs in tolerant kidney transplant recipients. Recipients received nonmyeloablative bone marrow transplants from related graft donors, with transient mixed chimerism. CD4+CD25+CD127- Tregs, CD4+CD25- non-Tregs, CD4 and CD8 cells were sorted. Notes on the study in general: Findings come from small patient numbers and require larger validation.

Germline V gives CDR1 SGHTA, CDR2 FQGNSA. CDR3 length: 14 residues. Germline trimming cut 3 bases from V and 4 bases from J; bases unmatched to any gene: 0. Sequencing used immunoSEQ multiplex PCR; TCRdb keeps in-frame clones, though not all of them. The sample consists of approximately 81,000 clones, roughly 90% of them appearing once. Sample: CD4+ T cells from blood (PBMCs), taken 24 months after the transplant. J is TRBJ2-7 and V is TRBV7-2; 13 bases map to TRBD2. The sequence was obtained from a human patient who received a combined kidney and bone marrow transplant. Some of the T cells may derive from the graft donor. The CDR3 DNA reads TGTGCCAGCAGCTTGGGACTAGCGGGGTACGAGCAGTACTTC. Amino acid sequence: CASSLGLAGYEQYF.